This TCR beta chain originates from a study of Ad26.COV2.S vaccination and SARS-CoV-2 variants. Overall study context: Participant was drawn from the COV1001 Ad26.COV2.S trial arm. The study gave Ad26.COV2.S intramuscularly, once or twice 56 days apart.

Regarding the study as a whole: Total T cell responses, in the TCR breadth and depth analyses, may have been underestimated. Participants given vaccine showed non-spike TCR breadth similar to that of placebo recipients.

Regarding treatment: 15 to 20 received Ad26.COV2.S at low or high dose, single or two shots; about 5 received placebo; per-sample allocation not given. After the first vaccine or placebo injection, samples were drawn on day 63. This table comes from immunoSEQ multiplex PCR, and its TCRdb copy is limited to in-frame clones, with some not included. The sample contains 400,000 or so clones, approximately 91% of which appear only once. Germline V gene data show CDR1 as SGHAT and CDR2 as FQNNGV. The CDR3 runs 18 residues. The V and J ends lost 1 base and 4 bases respectively, with 22 bases between them. A remark on this clone: What it recognizes is unknown.

Material: peripheral blood, obtained in a trial of Ad26.COV2.S vaccine versus placebo. This TCR came from a person between 18 and 60 years old who received the Ad26.COV2.S COVID-19 vaccine or a placebo. This rearrangement joins TRBV11-2 to TRBJ1-2, with D hard to call. The CDR3 region has the DNA TGTGCCAGCAGCTTAGTAGGCGCCTTTATTCCCTCCCCCTATGGCTACACCTTC. Translation: CASSLVGAFIPSPYGYTF.